This TCR beta chain was sequenced during a study of T cell changes during pregnancy in multiple sclerosis. Generated by immunoSEQ multiplex PCR, the TCRdb table keeps only in-frame clones and is missing some. The sample lists 50,000 to 75,000 clones, approximately 90% occurring once. V gave up 0 bases and J gave up 1 base, with 16 bases separating them. CDR1 is SGHKS and CDR2 is YYEKEE in the germline V gene (reference sequence). CDR3 size: 17 residues. This clonotype was obtained from a female donor in good health, enrolled as a control in a pregnancy study. V gene TRBV5-5 combines with J gene TRBJ2-5; D might be TRBD2 (6 bases). Here the sequenced sample was peripheral blood, taken in the third trimester of pregnancy. CDR3 amino acids: CASSLAALTAGQETQYF. The CDR3 bases are TGTGCCAGCAGCTTGGCTGCTTTGACAGCGGGCCAAGAGACCCAGTACTTC.